The 14 T cell receptor beta chains listed next were all sequenced from one sample in a study of cytomegalovirus exposure and HLA in healthy donors. Sequencing used immunoSEQ multiplex PCR; TCRdb keeps in-frame clones, though not all of them. Of more than 80,000 clones listed, less than 90% were seen once; the top ten hold 1.5% to 2%. Sequenced: PBMCs. All receptors derive from a woman under 30 in good health and CMV-seropositive.

V is TRBV6-5 and J is TRBJ2-7; 11 bases line up with TRBD1. This CDR3 comprises 15 residues. J gave up 5 bases and V 4 bases, and 7 bases lay outside the gene matches. Per the germline V gene, CDR1 is MNHEY and CDR2 is SVGAGI. CDR3 sequence reads: CASSFGGQGGDEQYF. CDR3 nucleotide sequence: TGTGCCAGCAGTTTTGGGGGACAGGGGGGAGACGAGCAGTACTTC.

The chain is built from TRBV9 and TRBJ1-1; D is perhaps TRBD1 (6 bases). V lost 1 base and J 5 bases, leaving 12 bases between the germline ends. The CDR3 consists of 14 residues. Germline loops: CDR1 SGDLS, CDR2 YYNGEE. The CDR3 loop is CASSVQAGATEAFF. The CDR3 nucleotides are TGTGCCAGCAGCGTACAGGCAGGGGCGACTGAAGCTTTCTTT.

This rearrangement joins TRBV28 to TRBJ2-7; possible D gene TRBD1, 5 bases. The germline gives CDR1 MDHEN, CDR2 SYDVKM. The V and J ends lost 5 bases and 4 bases respectively, with 21 bases between them. The CDR3 loop spans 16 amino acids. The CDR3 sequence: CASSPEAGQGMYEQYF. CDR3 coding DNA: TGTGCCAGCAGTCCCGAAGCTGGTCAGGGTATGTACGAGCAGTACTTC. The full variable domain, in which reference TRBV28 and TRBJ2-7 provide the parts outside the CDR3, is DVKVTQSSRYLVKRTGEKVFLECVQDMDHENMFWYRQDPGLGLRLIYFSYDVKMKEKGDIPEGYSVSREKKERFSLILESASTNQTSMYLCASSPEAGQGMYEQYFGPGTRLTVT.

V and J are TRBV29-1 and TRBJ1-2; D is perhaps TRBD1 (5 bases). Trimming stripped 2 bases from V and 4 bases from J, with 11 bases between. Germline CDR1 SQVTM, CDR2 ANQGSEA. The CDR3 spans 13 residues. The CDR3 protein is CSVEIRVGYGYTF. The CDR3 bases are TGCAGCGTTGAAATCAGGGTTGGCTATGGCTACACCTTC.

The chain joins TRBV7-6 to TRBJ2-2; TRBD2 is a possible D gene (6 bases). Germline values: CDR1 SGHVS, CDR2 FNYEAQ. This CDR3 is built from 16 residues. Trimming shortened V by 0 bases and J by 4 bases, and 12 bases separated the two germline ends. The chain's CDR3 is CASSLAIAGITGELFF. In DNA, the CDR3 is TGTGCCAGCAGCTTAGCCATCGCGGGGATCACCGGGGAGCTGTTTTTT.

This clone was counted once. The chain carries TRBV28 and TRBJ2-2; 8 nucleotides line up with TRBD1. V shed 6 bases and J 5 bases; nucleotides not matched to a gene: 17. Germline V lookup: CDR1 MDHEN, CDR2 SYDVKM. This CDR3 is built from 18 residues. The CDR3 protein is CASSQPPTGVTLTGELFF. The CDR3 DNA reads TGTGCCAGCAGCCAACCCCCGACAGGGGTGACATTAACCGGGGAGCTGTTTTTT.

This clone occurred once. This chain connects TRBV7-2 to TRBJ1-1; maybe TRBD1 (6 bases). CDR1 is SGHTA, CDR2 FQGNSA, per germline. This CDR3 is 13 amino acids long. The V end lost 3 bases, the J end lost 12 bases, and 17 bases lay between the germline ends. CDR3 nucleotides: TGTGCCAGCAGCTTTCCTAAAGGGGGGGAGACTTTCTTT. Protein: CASSFPKGGETFF.

This chain links TRBV27 with TRBJ1-2, with 10 bases matching TRBD1. CDR1 and CDR2 from the germline V gene are MNHEY and SMNVEV (reference sequence). V lost 3 bases to trimming and J lost 5 bases; unmatched junction nucleotides: 0. This CDR3 has 13 residues. The CDR3 region is CASSLGQGYGYTF. CDR3 in DNA: TGTGCCAGCAGTTTGGGACAGGGGTATGGCTACACCTTC.

The chain has TRBV10-1 and TRBJ2-5; TRBD1 matches 8 bases. With V trimmed by 5 bases and J by 0 bases, 5 bases remained unmatched. The germline V gene encodes CDR1 WNHNN and CDR2 SYGVQD (reference sequence). This CDR3 is built from 15 residues. The CDR3 spells CASSKDRVYQETQYF. The CDR3 DNA reads as TGCGCCAGCAGTAAGGACAGGGTGTACCAAGAGACCCAGTACTTC.

This clone was counted a few times. This chain connects TRBV6-1 to TRBJ1-2, with a tentative D call TRBD1 (6 bases). Germline CDR1 and CDR2: MNHNS and SASEGT. The CDR3 sequence is 12 residues long. Trimming shortened V by 6 bases and J by 7 bases, and 12 bases separated the two germline ends. The CDR3 DNA reads as TGTGCCAGCAGCGCTCGGACAGCTGGCTACACCTTC. It translates to CASSARTAGYTF.

This chain connects TRBV4-1 to TRBJ2-7; TRBD1 agrees at 10 bases. Germline lookup yields CDR1 MGHRA and CDR2 YSYEKL. There are 17 residues in the CDR3. The V segment lost 1 base and the J segment 4 bases; nucleotides outside the gene matches: 10. The CDR3 loop is CASSQGRVRDRGYEQYF. Here the CDR3 DNA reads TGCGCCAGCAGCCAAGGAAGAGTAAGGGACAGGGGTTACGAGCAGTACTTC.

This sequence joins TRBV5-8 and TRBJ1-4; D remains unclear. V lost 4 bases, J lost 5 bases, and 15 bases lay in between. Germline V gene lookup returns CDR1 SGHTS and CDR2 YDEGEE. This CDR3 is built from 15 residues. The chain's CDR3 is CASSADWTENEKLFF. Here the CDR3 DNA reads TGTGCCAGCAGCGCGGACTGGACCGAAAATGAAAAACTGTTTTTT.

DNA for the CDR3: TGTGCCAGCTTGTCCCCGTCGGAGACCCAGTACTTC. It is translated as CASLSPSETQYF. V gene TRBV5-8 combines with J gene TRBJ2-5; D gene unclear. The CDR3 covers 12 residues. The V end was cut by 7 bases, the J end by 5 bases, with 12 bases between. The germline CDR1 and CDR2 sequences are SGHTS and YDEGEE.

The chain has TRBV19 and TRBJ1-5; no reliable D call. Germline V CDR1 and CDR2: LNHDA, SQIVND (reference sequence). The V gene lost 3 bases and the J gene lost 4 bases, with 10 bases spanning the gap. This CDR3 is built from 14 residues. Here the CDR3 reads CASSMDRGNQPQHF. The CDR3 region has the DNA TGTGCCAGTAGTATGGACCGAGGGAATCAGCCCCAGCATTTT.